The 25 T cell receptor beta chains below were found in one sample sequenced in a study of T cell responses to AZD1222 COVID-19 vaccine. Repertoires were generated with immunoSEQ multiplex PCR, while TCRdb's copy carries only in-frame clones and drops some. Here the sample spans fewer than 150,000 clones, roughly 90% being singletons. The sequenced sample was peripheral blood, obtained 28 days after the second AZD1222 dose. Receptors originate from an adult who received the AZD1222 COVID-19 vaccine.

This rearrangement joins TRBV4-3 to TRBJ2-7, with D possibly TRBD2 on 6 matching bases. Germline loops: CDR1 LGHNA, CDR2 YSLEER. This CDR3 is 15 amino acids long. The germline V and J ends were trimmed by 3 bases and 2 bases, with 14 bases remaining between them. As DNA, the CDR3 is TGCGCCAGCAGCCAGGGTAGCGGAAGCACCTACGAGCAGTACTTC. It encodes CASSQGSGSTYEQYF.

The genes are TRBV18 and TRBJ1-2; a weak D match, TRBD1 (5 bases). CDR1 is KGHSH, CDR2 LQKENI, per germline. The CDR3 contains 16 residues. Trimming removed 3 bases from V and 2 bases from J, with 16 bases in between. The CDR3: CASSPPGYRDNYGYTF. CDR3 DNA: TGTGCCAGCTCACCTCCTGGGTATCGGGACAACTATGGCTACACCTTC.

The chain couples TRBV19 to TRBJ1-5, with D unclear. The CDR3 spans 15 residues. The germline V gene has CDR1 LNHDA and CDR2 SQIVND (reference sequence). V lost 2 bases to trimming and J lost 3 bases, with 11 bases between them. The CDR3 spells CASSIKGGDNQPQHF. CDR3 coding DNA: TGTGCCAGTAGTATAAAGGGAGGAGACAATCAGCCCCAGCATTTT.

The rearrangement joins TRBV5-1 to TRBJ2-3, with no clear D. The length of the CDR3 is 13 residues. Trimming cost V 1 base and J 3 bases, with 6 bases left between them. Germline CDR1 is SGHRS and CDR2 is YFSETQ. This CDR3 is CASSLTYTDTQYF. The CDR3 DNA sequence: TGCGCCAGCAGCTTGACCTATACAGATACGCAGTATTTT.

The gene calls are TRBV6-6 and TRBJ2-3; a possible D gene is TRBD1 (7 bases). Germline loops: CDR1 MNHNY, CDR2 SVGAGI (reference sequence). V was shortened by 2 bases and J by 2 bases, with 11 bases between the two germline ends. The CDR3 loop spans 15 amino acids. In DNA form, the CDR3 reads TGTGCCAGCAGTTACGGCGGGACAGTCACAGATACGCAGTATTTT. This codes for CASSYGGTVTDTQYF.

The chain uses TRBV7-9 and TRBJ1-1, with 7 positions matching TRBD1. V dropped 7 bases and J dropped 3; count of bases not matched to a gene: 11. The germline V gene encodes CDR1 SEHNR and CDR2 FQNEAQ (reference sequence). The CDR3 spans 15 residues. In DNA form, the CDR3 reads TGTGCCAGCACCTCAATGGACAGGATGGACACTGAAGCTTTCTTT. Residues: CASTSMDRMDTEAFF.

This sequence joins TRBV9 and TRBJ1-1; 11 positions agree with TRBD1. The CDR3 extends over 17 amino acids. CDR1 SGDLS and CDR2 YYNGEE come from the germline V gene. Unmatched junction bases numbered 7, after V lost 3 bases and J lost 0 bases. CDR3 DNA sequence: TGTGCCAGCAGCGGACGGACAGGGGGCGTCTTGAACACTGAAGCTTTCTTT. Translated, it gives CASSGRTGGVLNTEAFF.

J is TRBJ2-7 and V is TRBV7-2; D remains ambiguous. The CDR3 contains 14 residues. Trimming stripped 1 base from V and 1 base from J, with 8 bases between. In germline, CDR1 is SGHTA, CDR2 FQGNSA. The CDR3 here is CASSLGRLSYEQYF. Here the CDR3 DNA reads TGTGCCAGCAGCTTAGGGCGATTGTCCTACGAGCAGTACTTC.

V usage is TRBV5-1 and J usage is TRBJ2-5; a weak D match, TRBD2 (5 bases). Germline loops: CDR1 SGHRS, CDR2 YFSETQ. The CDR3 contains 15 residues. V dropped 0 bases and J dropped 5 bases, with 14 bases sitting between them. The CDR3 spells CASSLGDIPGETQYF. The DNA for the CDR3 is TGCGCCAGCAGCTTGGGTGACATCCCGGGGGAGACCCAGTACTTC.

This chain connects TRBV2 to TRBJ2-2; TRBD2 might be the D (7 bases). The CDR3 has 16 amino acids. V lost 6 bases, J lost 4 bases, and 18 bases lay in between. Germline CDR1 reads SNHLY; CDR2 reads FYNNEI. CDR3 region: CASSPDGGRVTGELFF. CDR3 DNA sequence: TGTGCCAGCAGCCCGGACGGGGGGCGAGTCACCGGGGAGCTGTTTTTT.

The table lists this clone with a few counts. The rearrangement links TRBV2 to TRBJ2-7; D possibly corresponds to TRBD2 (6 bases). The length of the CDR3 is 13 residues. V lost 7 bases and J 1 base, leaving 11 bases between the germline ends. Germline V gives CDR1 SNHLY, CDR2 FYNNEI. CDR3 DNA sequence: TGTGCCAGCACCCCTAGCGTTTCCTACGAGCAGTACTTC. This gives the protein CASTPSVSYEQYF.

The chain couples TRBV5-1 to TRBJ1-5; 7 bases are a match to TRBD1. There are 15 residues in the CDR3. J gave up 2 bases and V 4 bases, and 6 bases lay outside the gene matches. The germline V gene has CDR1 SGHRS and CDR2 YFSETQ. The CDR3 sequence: CASSQQGGGNQPQHF. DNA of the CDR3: TGCGCCAGCAGCCAGCAGGGGGGTGGCAATCAGCCCCAGCATTTT.

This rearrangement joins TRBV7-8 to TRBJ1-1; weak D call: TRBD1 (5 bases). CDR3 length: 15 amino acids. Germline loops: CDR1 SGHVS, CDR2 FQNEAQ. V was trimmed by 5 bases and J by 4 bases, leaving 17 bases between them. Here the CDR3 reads CASSPNGAGITEAFF. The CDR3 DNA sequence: TGTGCCAGCAGCCCCAATGGGGCTGGTATCACTGAAGCTTTCTTT.

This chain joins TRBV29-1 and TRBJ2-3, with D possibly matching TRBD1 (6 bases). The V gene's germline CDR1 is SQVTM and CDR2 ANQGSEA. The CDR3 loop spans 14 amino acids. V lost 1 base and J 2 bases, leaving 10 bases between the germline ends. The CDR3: CSVEGGQTTDTQYF. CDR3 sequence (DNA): TGCAGCGTTGAAGGGGGGCAGACCACAGATACGCAGTATTTT.

For the CDR3, the DNA is TGTGCCAGCAGCCCCAATATGGGGAACACCGGGGAGCTGTTTTTT. It yields the protein CASSPNMGNTGELFF. The chain has TRBV3-1 (or the pseudogene TRBV3-2) and TRBJ2-2; no clear D gene. The CDR3 runs to 15 residues. V dropped 4 bases and J dropped 1 base, with 10 bases sitting between them. Germline V gives CDR1 LGHDT, CDR2 YNNKEL (reference sequence).

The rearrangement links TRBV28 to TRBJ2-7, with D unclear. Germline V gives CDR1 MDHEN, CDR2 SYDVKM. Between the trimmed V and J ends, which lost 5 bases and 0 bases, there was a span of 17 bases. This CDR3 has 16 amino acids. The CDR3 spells CASSPVRSSSSYEQYF. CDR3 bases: TGTGCCAGCAGTCCAGTTCGCAGTTCGAGCTCCTACGAGCAGTACTTC.

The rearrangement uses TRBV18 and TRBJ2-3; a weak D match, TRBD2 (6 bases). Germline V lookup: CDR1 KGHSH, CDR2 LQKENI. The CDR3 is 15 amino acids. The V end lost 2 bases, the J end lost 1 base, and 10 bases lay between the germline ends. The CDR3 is CASSPTGTGTDTQYF. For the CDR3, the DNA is TGTGCCAGCTCACCAACCGGGACTGGCACAGATACGCAGTATTTT.

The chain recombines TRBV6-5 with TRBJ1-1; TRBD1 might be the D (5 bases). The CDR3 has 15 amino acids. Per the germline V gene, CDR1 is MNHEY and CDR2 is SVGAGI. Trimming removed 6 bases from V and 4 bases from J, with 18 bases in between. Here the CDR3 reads CASSPRTTGPTEAFF. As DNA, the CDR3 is TGTGCCAGCAGCCCCCGGACAACGGGACCCACTGAAGCTTTCTTT.

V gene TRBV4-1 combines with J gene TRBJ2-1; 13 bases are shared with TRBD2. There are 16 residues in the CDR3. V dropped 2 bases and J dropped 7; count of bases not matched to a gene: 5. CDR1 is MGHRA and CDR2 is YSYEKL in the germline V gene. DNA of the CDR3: TGCGCCAGCAGCCAAACTACTAGCGGGAGGGGTAATGAGCAGTTCTTC. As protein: CASSQTTSGRGNEQFF.

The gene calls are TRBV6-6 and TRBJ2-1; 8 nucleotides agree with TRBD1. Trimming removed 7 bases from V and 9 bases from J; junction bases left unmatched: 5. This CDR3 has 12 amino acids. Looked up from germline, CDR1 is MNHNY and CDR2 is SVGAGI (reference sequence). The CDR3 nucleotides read TGTGCCAGCACCAAAACAGGGGGTGAGCAGTTCTTC. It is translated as CASTKTGGEQFF.

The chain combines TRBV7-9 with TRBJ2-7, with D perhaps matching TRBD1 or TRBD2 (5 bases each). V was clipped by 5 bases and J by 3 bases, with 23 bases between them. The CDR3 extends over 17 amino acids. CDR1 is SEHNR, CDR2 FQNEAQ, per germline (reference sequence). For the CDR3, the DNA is TGTGCCAGCAGCCAAGGGACCAACCCCAGTTTATTCTACGAGCAGTACTTC. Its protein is CASSQGTNPSLFYEQYF.

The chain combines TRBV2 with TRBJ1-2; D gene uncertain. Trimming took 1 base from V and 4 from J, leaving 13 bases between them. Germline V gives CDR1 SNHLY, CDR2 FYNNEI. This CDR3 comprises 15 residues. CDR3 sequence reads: CASSEVSPIVYGYTF. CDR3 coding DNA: TGTGCCAGCAGTGAAGTCTCTCCGATTGTCTATGGCTACACCTTC.

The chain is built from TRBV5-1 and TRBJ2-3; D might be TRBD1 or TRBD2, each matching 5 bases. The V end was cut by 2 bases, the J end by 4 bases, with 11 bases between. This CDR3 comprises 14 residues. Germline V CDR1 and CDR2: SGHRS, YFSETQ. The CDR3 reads CASSLASGPDTQYF. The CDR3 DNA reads TGCGCCAGCAGCTTAGCTTCGGGGCCAGATACGCAGTATTTT.

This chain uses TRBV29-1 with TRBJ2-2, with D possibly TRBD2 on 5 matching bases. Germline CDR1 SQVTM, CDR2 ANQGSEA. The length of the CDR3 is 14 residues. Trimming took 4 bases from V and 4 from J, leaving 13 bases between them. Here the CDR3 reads CSVGILRGTGELFF. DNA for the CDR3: TGCAGCGTTGGCATTCTTCGGGGCACCGGGGAGCTGTTTTTT.

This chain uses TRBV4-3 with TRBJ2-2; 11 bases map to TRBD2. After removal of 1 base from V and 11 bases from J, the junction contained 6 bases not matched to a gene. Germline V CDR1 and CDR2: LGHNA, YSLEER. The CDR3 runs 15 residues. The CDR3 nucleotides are TGCGCCAGCAGCCAAGTACTAGCGGGAGCGTCTGAGCTGTTTTTT. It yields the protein CASSQVLAGASELFF.